The 11 T cell receptor beta chains reported below all come from one sample, sequenced in a study of cytomegalovirus exposure and HLA in healthy donors. Vbeta (60) and Jbeta (13) primers were used in the PCR. Measured with immunoSEQ multiplex PCR; TCRdb has only the in-frame clones, and not every one. The sample holds around 64,000 clones, roughly 85% seen once. The sequenced sample consisted of PBMCs. The source is a female donor in good health and CMV-seronegative.

V is TRBV7-2 and J is TRBJ2-3, with 8 bases aligning to TRBD2. With 3 bases clipped from V and 5 bases from J, the junction kept 7 bases outside the gene matches. This CDR3 has 15 amino acids. Germline V gene lookup returns CDR1 SGHTA and CDR2 FQGNSA. CDR3: CASSFTGGGRDTQYF. CDR3 in DNA: TGTGCCAGCAGCTTTACGGGGGGGGGCAGAGATACGCAGTATTTT.

This clone was seen more than once but under ten times. The J gene is TRBJ1-1, the V gene TRBV19; D is ambiguous. The V and J ends lost 2 bases and 1 base respectively, with 11 bases between them. Looked up from germline, CDR1 is LNHDA and CDR2 is SQIVND (reference sequence). The CDR3 is 15 amino acids. CDR3 sequence reads: CASSISGVGNTEAFF. In DNA form, the CDR3 reads TGTGCCAGTAGTATATCGGGTGTCGGGAACACTGAAGCTTTCTTT.

Note on this clone: Sequence at one end of the junction differs from germline and may be a read error. The chain combines TRBV5-6 with TRBJ2-7, with D perhaps matching TRBD1 (8 bases). Germline assignment: CDR1 SGHDT and CDR2 YYEEEE. This CDR3 spans 16 amino acids. The DNA of the CDR3 is TGTACCAGCAGCTTGCTTACAGGGGGGGCCTCCTACGAGCAGTACTTC. Encoded protein: CTSSLLTGGASYEQYF.

The CDR3 bases are TGCGCCAGCAGCTCGCCGAGGGGAGGTACGAACACTGAAGCTTTCTTT. This codes for CASSSPRGGTNTEAFF. The chain employs TRBV4-3 and TRBJ1-1, with TRBD1 as a possible D gene (5 bases). The CDR3 sequence is 16 residues long. Germline CDR1 and CDR2: LGHNA and YSLEER. The V and J ends lost 5 bases and 1 base respectively, with 17 bases between them.

The chain employs TRBV7-8 and TRBJ2-5; 7 bases are a match to TRBD1. V trimming: 5 bases; J trimming: 5 bases; junction bases outside the gene matches: 5. The CDR3 consists of 13 residues. From germline, CDR1 is SGHVS and CDR2 FQNEAQ. The CDR3: CASSLGTVETQYF. The CDR3 DNA sequence: TGTGCCAGCAGCCTCGGGACAGTGGAGACCCAGTACTTC.

The V call is TRBV5-1, the J call TRBJ2-5, with D possibly being TRBD2 (7 bases). Germline V gene lookup returns CDR1 SGHRS and CDR2 YFSETQ. CDR3 size: 15 residues. V was clipped by 6 bases and J by 4 bases, with 19 bases between them. In nucleotides, the CDR3 is TGCGCCAGCACTACCGGAACGGGGGGCGGAGAGACCCAGTACTTC. It is translated as CASTTGTGGGETQYF.

This chain uses TRBV6-5 with TRBJ1-2; 10 bases are shared with TRBD1. J lost 6 bases, V lost 5 bases, and 9 bases had no gene match. Germline CDR1 and CDR2: MNHEY and SVGAGI. The CDR3 is made up of 15 amino acids. The CDR3 nucleotides are TGTGCCAGCAGTCCATCGGGACAGGGGTGGAATGGCTACACCTTC. Residues: CASSPSGQGWNGYTF.

The chain uses TRBV28 and TRBJ2-2; 9 bases match TRBD2. Germline trimming cut 2 bases from V and 4 bases from J; bases unmatched to any gene: 2. The CDR3 is made up of 15 amino acids. Germline V lookup: CDR1 MDHEN, CDR2 SYDVKM. CDR3 protein: CASSLGLASTGELFF. CDR3 sequence (DNA): TGTGCCAGCAGTTTAGGACTAGCGAGCACCGGGGAGCTGTTTTTT.

The gene calls are TRBV5-4 and TRBJ2-1; TRBD1 aligns across 9 bases. CDR1 is SGHNT, CDR2 YYREEE, per germline (reference sequence). V dropped 4 bases and J dropped 8; count of bases not matched to a gene: 7. This CDR3 has 14 amino acids. The CDR3 DNA reads TGTGCCAGCAGCCTGGACAGGGGACGGGATGAGCAGTTCTTC. Translated: CASSLDRGRDEQFF.

J is TRBJ2-3 and V is TRBV28; TRBD2 matches at 12 bases. The V gene end was trimmed by 2 bases and the J gene end by 4 bases; junction bases not matched to a gene: 10. The CDR3 totals 18 residues. Germline loops: CDR1 MDHEN, CDR2 SYDVKM. The CDR3 bases are TGTGCCAGCAGTTTAGGGGCGCTAGCGGGAGGGCTGGCAGATACGCAGTATTTT. Its translation: CASSLGALAGGLADTQYF.

The chain joins TRBV5-4 to TRBJ2-7, with 7 bases that match TRBD1. There are 14 residues in the CDR3. Looked up from germline, CDR1 is SGHNT and CDR2 is YYREEE (reference sequence). The J segment lost 2 bases and the V segment lost 4 bases, leaving 6 bases of the junction unmatched. In DNA, the CDR3 is TGTGCCAGCAGCCAGCAGACAGGGCCCTACGAGCAGTACTTC. This gives the protein CASSQQTGPYEQYF.